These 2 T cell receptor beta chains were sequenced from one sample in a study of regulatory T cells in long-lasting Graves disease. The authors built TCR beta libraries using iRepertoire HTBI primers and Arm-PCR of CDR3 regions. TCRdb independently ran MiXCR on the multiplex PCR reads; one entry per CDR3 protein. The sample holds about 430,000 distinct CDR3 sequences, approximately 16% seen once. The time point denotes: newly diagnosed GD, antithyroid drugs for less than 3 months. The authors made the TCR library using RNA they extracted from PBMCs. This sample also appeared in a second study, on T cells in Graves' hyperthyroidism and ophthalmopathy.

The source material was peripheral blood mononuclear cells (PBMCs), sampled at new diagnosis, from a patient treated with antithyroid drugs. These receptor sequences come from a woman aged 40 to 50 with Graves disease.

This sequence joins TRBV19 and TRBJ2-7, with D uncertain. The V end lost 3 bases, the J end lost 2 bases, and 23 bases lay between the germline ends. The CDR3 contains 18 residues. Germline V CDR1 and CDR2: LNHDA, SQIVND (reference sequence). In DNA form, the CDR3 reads TGTGCCAGTAGTATTATGGGGTTTGCTGTTCCGCTACCCTACGAGCAGTACTTC. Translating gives CASSIMGFAVPLPYEQYF.

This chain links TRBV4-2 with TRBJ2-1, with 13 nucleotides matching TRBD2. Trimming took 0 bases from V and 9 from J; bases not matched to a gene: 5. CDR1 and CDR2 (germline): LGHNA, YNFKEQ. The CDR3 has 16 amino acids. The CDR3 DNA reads TGTGCCAGCAGCCAAGAGGGGACTAGCGGGATGGCTGAGCAGTTCTTC. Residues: CASSQEGTSGMAEQFF.